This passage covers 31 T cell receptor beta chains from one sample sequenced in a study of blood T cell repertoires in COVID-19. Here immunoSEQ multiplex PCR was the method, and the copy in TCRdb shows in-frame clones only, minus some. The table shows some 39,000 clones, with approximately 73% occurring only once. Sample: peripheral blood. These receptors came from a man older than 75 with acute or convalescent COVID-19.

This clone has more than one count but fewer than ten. The CDR3 spells CSASATSGVGDTQYF. The DNA for the CDR3 is TGCAGTGCTAGTGCGACTAGCGGGGTTGGCGATACGCAGTATTTT. The chain uses TRBV20-1 and TRBJ2-3; 11 positions match TRBD2. CDR3 size: 15 residues. Trimming took 3 bases from V and 6 from J; bases not matched to a gene: 8. Germline values: CDR1 DFQATT, CDR2 SNEGSKA (reference sequence).

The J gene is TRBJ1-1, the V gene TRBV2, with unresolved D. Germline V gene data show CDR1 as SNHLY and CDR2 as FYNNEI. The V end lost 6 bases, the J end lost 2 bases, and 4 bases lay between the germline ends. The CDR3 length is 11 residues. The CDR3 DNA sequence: TGTGCCAGCAGGCGCAACACTGAAGCTTTCTTT. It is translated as CASRRNTEAFF.

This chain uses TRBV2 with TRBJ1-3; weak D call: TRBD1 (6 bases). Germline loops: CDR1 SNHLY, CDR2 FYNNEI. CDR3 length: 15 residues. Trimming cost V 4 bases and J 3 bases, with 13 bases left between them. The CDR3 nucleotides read TGTGCCAGCAGTGGACAGGCGGCGAGTGGAAACACCATATATTTT. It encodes CASSGQAASGNTIYF.

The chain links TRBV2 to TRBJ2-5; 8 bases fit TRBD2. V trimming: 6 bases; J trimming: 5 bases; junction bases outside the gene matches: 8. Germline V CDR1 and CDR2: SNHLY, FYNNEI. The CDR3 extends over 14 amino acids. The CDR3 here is CASSPGGDGETQYF. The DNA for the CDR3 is TGTGCCAGCAGCCCCGGGGGGGATGGGGAGACCCAGTACTTC.

The CDR3 sequence is CASSQGVHHEQFF. The DNA for the CDR3 is TGTGCCAGCAGCCAGGGGGTCCACCATGAGCAGTTCTTC. The J gene is TRBJ2-1, the V gene TRBV7-3, with TRBD1 matching over 7 bases. With 5 bases clipped from V and 8 bases from J, the junction kept 6 bases outside the gene matches. The CDR3 is 13 amino acids. In germline, CDR1 is SGHTA, CDR2 FQGTGA.

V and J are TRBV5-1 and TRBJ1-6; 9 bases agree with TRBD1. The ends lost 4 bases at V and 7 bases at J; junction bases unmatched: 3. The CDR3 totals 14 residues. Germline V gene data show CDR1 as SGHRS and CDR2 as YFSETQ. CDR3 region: CASSRGQGNSPLHF. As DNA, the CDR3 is TGCGCCAGCAGCAGGGGACAGGGAAATTCACCCCTCCACTTT. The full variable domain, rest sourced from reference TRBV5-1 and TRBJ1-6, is KAGVTQTPRYLIKTRGQQVTLSCSPISGHRSVSWYQQTPGQGLQFLFEYFSETQRNKGNFPGRFSGRQFSNSRSEMNVSTLELGDSALYLCASSRGQGNSPLHFGNGTRLTVT.

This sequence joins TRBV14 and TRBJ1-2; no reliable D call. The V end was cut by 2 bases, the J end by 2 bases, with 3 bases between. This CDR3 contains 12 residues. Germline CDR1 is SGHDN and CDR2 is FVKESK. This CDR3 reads CASSQQNYGYTF. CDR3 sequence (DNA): TGTGCCAGCAGCCAACAGAACTATGGCTACACCTTC.

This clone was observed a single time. In nucleotides, the CDR3 is TGTGCCAGCAGTAAACGACAGGCCTCTAATGAAAAACTGTTTTTT. The encoded protein is CASSKRQASNEKLFF. The chain links TRBV2 to TRBJ1-4, with a weak D call TRBD1 (6 bases). The CDR3 totals 15 residues. CDR1 is SNHLY, CDR2 FYNNEI, per germline. Deletions cut 5 bases from V and 3 bases from J, with 13 bases between.

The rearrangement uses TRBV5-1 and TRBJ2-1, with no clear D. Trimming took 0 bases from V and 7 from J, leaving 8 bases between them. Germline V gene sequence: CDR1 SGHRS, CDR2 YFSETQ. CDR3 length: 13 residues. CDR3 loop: CASSLDSSNEQFF. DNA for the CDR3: TGCGCCAGCAGCTTGGACAGTTCTAATGAGCAGTTCTTC.

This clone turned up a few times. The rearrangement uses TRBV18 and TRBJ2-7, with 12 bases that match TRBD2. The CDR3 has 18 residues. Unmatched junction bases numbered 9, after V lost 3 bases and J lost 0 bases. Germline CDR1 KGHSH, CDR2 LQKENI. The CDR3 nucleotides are TGTGCCAGCTCACCGTCGGGACTAGCGGGCCCAAGCTCCTACGAGCAGTACTTC. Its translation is CASSPSGLAGPSSYEQYF.

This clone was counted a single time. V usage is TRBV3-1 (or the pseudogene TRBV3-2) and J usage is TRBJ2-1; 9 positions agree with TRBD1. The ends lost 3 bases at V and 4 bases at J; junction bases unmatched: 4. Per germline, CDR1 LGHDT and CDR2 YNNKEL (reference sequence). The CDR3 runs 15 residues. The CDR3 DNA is TGTGCCAGCAGCCAGGGACAGGGTCCATACAATGAGCAGTTCTTC. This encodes CASSQGQGPYNEQFF.

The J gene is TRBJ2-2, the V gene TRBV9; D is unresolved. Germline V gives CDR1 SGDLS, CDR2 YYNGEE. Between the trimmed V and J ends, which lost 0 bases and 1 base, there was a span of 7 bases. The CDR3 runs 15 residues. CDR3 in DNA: TGTGCCAGCAGCGTAGCCCCAGGGAACACCGGGGAGCTGTTTTTT. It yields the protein CASSVAPGNTGELFF.

This CDR3 reads CASNSGMDSTDTQYF. As DNA, the CDR3 is TGCGCCAGCAATAGCGGGATGGACTCCACAGATACGCAGTATTTT. The rearrangement uses TRBV5-1 and TRBJ2-3; 8 positions match TRBD2. The CDR3 extends over 15 amino acids. From germline, CDR1 is SGHRS and CDR2 YFSETQ. Unmatched junction bases numbered 8, after V lost 6 bases and J lost 2 bases. Based on the CDR3 plus reference TRBV5-1 and TRBJ2-3, the full variable domain is KAGVTQTPRYLIKTRGQQVTLSCSPISGHRSVSWYQQTPGQGLQFLFEYFSETQRNKGNFPGRFSGRQFSNSRSEMNVSTLELGDSALYLCASNSGMDSTDTQYFGPGTRLTVL.

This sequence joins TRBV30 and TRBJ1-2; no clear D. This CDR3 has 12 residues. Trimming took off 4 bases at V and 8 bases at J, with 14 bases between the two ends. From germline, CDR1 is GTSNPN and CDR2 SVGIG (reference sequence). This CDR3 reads CAWTLDEGGYTF. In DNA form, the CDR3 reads TGTGCCTGGACCCTTGATGAGGGCGGCTACACCTTC.

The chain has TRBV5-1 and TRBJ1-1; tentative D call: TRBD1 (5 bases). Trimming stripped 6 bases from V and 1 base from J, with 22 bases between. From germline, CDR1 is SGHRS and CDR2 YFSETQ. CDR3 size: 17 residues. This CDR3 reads CASNSRDSRTSNTEAFF. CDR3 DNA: TGCGCCAGCAACTCCCGGGACTCCAGGACTTCGAACACTGAAGCTTTCTTT.

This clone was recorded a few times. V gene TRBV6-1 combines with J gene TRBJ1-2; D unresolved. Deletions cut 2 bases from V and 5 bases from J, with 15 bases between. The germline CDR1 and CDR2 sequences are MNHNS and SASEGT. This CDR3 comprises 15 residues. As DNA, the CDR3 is TGTGCCAGCAGTGAATCCGAAAACCTAGGATATGGCTACACCTTC. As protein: CASSESENLGYGYTF.

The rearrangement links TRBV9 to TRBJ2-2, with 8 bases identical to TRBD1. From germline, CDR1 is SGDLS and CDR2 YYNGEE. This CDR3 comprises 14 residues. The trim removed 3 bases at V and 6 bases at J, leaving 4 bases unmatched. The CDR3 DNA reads TGTGCCAGCAGCGAGACGACAGGGGCCGGGGAGCTGTTTTTT. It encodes CASSETTGAGELFF. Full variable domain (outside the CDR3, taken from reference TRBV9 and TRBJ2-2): DSGVTQTPKHLITATGQRVTLRCSPRSGDLSVYWYQQSLDQGLQFLIQYYNGEERAKGNILERFSAQQFPDLHSELNLSSLELGDSALYFCASSETTGAGELFFGEGSRLTVL.

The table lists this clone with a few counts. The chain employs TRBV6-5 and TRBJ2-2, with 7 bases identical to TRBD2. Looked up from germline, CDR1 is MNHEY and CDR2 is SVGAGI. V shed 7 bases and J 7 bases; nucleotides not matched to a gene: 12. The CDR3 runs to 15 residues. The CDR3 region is CASILQTSSVGELFF. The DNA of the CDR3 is TGTGCCAGCATCCTTCAGACTAGCTCGGTCGGGGAGCTGTTTTTT.

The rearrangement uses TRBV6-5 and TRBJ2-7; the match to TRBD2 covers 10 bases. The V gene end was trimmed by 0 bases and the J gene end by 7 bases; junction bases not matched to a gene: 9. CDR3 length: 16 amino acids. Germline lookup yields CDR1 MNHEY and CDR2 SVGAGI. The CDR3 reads CASSYSKGFSGREQYF. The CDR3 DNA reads TGTGCCAGCAGTTACTCGAAGGGGTTTAGCGGGAGGGAGCAGTACTTC.

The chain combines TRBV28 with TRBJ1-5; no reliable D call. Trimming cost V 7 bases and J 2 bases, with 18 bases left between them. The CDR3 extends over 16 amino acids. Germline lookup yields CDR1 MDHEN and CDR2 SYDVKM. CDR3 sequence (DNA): TGTGCCAGCACCCTAACCGAGGCGGATCGCAATCAGCCCCAGCATTTT. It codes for CASTLTEADRNQPQHF.

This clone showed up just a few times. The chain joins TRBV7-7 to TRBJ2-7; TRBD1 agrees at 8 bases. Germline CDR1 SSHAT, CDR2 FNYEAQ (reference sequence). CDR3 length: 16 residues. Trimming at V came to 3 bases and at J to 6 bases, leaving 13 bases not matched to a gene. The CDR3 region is CASSLGVATGAGEQYF. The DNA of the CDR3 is TGTGCCAGCAGCTTGGGGGTTGCGACAGGGGCTGGCGAGCAGTACTTC.

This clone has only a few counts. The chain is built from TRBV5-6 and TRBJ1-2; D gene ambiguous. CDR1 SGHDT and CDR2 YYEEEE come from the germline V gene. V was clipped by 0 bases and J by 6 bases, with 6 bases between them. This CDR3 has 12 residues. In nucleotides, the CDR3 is TGTGCCAGCAGCTTGGCGGTAGATGGCTACACCTTC. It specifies CASSLAVDGYTF.

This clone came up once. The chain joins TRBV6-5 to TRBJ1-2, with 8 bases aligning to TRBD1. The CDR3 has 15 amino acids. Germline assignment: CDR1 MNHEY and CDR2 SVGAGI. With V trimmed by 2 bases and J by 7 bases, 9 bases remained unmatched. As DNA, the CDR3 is TGTGCCAGCAGTTACCCTGGGGGGACAGGCGGTGGCTACACCTTC. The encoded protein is CASSYPGGTGGGYTF.

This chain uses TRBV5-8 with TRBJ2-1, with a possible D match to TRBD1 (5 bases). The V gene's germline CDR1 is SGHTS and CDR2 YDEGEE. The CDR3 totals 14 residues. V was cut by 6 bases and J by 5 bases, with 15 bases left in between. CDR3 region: CASTLWGRNNEQFF. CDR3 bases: TGTGCCAGCACCCTTTGGGGCAGAAACAATGAGCAGTTCTTC.

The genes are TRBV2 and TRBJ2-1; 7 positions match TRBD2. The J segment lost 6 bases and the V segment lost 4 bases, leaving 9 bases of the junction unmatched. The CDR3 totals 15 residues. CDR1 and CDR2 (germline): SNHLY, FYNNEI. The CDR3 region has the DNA TGTGCCAGCAGTGGGGGCGGGAGAAGAAGCAATGAGCAGTTCTTC. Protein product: CASSGGGRRSNEQFF.

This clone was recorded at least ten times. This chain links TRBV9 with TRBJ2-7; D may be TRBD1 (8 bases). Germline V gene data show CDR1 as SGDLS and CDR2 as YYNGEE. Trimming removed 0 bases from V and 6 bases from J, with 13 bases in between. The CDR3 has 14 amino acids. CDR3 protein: CASSVAYRGGEQYF. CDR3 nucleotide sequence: TGTGCCAGCAGCGTAGCTTACAGGGGGGGCGAGCAGTACTTC.

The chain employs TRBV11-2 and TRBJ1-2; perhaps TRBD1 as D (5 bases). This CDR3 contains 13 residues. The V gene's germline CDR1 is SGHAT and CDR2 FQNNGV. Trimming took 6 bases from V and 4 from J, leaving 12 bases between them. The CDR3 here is CASRPAGIYGYTF. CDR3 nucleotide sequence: TGTGCCAGCAGGCCCGCAGGGATCTATGGCTACACCTTC.

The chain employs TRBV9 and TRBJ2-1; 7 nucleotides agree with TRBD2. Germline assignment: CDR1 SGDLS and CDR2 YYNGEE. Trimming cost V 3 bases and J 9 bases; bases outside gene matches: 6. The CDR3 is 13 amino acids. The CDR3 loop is CASSGGSTFEQFF. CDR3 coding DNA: TGTGCCAGCAGCGGCGGGAGTACGTTTGAGCAGTTCTTC. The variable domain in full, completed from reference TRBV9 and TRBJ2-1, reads DSGVTQTPKHLITATGQRVTLRCSPRSGDLSVYWYQQSLDQGLQFLIQYYNGEERAKGNILERFSAQQFPDLHSELNLSSLELGDSALYFCASSGGSTFEQFFGPGTRLTVL.

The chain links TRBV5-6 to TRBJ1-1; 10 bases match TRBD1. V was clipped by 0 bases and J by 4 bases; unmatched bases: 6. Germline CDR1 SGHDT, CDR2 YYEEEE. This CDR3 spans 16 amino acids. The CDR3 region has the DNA TGTGCCAGCAGCTTGGAGACAGGGGGCTTGTCCACTGAAGCTTTCTTT. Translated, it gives CASSLETGGLSTEAFF.

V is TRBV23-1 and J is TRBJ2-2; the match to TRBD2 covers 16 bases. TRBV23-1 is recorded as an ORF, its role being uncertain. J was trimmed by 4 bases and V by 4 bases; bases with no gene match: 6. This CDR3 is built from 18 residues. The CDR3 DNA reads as TGCGCCAGCAGTCCAGGGACTAGCGGGAGGGTTAGCACCGGGGAGCTGTTTTTT. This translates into CASSPGTSGRVSTGELFF.

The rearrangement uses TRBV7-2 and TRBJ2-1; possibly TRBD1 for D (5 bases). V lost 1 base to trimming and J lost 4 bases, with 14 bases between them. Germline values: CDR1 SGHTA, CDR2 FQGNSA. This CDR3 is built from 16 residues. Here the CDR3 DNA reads TGTGCCAGCAGCTTAGAGGGGCAGACCCTATACAATGAGCAGTTCTTC. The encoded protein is CASSLEGQTLYNEQFF.